This T cell receptor (beta chain) was identified in a study of CD8 T cells in ankylosing spondylitis. Molecular-barcoded quantitative 5'-RACE produced these TCR beta libraries. TCRdb re-called the 5' RACE reads through MiXCR, storing one row per CDR3 protein. This table holds around 540,000 distinct CDR3 sequences, 9.5% to 15% found once. The CDR3 is made up of 15 amino acids. With 7 bases clipped from V and 1 base from J, the junction kept 6 bases outside the gene matches. CDR1 is SNHLY, CDR2 FYNNEI, per germline. Study-wide results and limits: Disease-linked clones, CD8+, were relatively rare in peripheral blood. What seemed typical of ankylosing spondylitis blood was a TCR beta motif built from roughly 8 highly homologous variants. Certain motif variants had earlier appeared in reactive arthritis synovial fluid and blood. Significant enrichment of disease-linked clones was reportedly seen in matched ankylosing spondylitis synovial fluid.

As regards this clonotype: As yet, its antigen is unknown.

This sequence joins TRBV2 and TRBJ1-5, with 8 bases matching TRBD1. Sequencing input: blood, either unsorted or a sorted T cell fraction (not recorded which). The TCR was taken from a male donor with ankylosing spondylitis. DNA for the CDR3: TGTGCCAGCATTCTCGACAGGGGAAGCAATCAGCCCCAGCATTTT. Translated, it gives CASILDRGSNQPQHF.